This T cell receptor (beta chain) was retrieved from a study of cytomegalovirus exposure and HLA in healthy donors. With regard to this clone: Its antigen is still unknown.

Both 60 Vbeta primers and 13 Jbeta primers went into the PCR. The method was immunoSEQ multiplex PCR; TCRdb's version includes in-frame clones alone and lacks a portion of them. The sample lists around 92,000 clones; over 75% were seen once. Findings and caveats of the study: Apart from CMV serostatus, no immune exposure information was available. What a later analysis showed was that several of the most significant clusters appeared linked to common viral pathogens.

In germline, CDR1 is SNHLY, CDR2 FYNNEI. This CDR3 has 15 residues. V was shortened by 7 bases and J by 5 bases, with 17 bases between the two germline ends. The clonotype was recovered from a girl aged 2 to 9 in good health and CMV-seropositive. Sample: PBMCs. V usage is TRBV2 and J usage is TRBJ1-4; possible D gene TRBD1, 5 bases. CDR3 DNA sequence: TGTGCCAGCACCTCGGTAGGGGCGCGGAATGAAAAACTGTTTTTT. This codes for CASTSVGARNEKLFF.